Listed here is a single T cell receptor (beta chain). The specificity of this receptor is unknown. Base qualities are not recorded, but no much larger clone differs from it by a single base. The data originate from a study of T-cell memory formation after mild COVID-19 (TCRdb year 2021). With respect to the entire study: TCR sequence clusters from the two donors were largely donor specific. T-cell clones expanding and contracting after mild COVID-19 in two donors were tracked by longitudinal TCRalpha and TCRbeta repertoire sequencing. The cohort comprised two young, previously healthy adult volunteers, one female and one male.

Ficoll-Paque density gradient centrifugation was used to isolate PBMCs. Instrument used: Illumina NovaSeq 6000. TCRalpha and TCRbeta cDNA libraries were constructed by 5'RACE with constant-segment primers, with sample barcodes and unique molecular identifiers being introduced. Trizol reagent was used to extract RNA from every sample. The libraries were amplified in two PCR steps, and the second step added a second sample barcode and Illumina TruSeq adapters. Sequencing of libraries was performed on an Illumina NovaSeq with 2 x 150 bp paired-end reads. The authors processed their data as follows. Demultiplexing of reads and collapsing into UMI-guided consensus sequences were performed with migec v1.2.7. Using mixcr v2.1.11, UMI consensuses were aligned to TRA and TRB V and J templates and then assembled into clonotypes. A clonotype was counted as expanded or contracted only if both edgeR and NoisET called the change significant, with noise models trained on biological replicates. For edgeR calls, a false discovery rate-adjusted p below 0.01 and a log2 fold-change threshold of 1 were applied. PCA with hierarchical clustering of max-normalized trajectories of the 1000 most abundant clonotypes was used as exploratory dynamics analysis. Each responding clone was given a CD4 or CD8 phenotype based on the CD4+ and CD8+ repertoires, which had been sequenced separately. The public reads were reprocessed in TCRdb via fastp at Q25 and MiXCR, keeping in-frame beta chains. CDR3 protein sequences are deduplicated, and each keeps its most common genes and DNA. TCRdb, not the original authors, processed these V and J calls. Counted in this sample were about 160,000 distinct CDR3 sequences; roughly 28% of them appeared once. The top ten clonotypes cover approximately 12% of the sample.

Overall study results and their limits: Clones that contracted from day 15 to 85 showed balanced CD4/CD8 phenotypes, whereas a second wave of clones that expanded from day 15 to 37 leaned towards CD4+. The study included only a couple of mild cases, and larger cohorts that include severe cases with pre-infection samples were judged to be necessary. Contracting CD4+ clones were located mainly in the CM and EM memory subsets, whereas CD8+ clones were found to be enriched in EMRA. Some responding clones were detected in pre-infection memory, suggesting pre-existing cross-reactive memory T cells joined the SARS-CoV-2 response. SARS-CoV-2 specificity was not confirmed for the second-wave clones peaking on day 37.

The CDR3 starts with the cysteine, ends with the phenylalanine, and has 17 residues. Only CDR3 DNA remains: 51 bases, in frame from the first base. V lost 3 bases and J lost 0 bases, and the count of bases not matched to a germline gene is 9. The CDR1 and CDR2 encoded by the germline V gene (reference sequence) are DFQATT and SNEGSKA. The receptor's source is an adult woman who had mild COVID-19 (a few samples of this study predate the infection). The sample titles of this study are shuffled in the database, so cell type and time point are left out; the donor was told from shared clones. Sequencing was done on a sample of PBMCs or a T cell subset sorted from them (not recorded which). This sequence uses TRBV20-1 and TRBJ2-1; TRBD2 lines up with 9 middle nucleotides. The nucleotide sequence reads TGCAGTGCTAGTGATAGCGGGAGCCATACCTCCTACAATGAGCAGTTCTTC. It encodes CSASDSGSHTSYNEQFF.